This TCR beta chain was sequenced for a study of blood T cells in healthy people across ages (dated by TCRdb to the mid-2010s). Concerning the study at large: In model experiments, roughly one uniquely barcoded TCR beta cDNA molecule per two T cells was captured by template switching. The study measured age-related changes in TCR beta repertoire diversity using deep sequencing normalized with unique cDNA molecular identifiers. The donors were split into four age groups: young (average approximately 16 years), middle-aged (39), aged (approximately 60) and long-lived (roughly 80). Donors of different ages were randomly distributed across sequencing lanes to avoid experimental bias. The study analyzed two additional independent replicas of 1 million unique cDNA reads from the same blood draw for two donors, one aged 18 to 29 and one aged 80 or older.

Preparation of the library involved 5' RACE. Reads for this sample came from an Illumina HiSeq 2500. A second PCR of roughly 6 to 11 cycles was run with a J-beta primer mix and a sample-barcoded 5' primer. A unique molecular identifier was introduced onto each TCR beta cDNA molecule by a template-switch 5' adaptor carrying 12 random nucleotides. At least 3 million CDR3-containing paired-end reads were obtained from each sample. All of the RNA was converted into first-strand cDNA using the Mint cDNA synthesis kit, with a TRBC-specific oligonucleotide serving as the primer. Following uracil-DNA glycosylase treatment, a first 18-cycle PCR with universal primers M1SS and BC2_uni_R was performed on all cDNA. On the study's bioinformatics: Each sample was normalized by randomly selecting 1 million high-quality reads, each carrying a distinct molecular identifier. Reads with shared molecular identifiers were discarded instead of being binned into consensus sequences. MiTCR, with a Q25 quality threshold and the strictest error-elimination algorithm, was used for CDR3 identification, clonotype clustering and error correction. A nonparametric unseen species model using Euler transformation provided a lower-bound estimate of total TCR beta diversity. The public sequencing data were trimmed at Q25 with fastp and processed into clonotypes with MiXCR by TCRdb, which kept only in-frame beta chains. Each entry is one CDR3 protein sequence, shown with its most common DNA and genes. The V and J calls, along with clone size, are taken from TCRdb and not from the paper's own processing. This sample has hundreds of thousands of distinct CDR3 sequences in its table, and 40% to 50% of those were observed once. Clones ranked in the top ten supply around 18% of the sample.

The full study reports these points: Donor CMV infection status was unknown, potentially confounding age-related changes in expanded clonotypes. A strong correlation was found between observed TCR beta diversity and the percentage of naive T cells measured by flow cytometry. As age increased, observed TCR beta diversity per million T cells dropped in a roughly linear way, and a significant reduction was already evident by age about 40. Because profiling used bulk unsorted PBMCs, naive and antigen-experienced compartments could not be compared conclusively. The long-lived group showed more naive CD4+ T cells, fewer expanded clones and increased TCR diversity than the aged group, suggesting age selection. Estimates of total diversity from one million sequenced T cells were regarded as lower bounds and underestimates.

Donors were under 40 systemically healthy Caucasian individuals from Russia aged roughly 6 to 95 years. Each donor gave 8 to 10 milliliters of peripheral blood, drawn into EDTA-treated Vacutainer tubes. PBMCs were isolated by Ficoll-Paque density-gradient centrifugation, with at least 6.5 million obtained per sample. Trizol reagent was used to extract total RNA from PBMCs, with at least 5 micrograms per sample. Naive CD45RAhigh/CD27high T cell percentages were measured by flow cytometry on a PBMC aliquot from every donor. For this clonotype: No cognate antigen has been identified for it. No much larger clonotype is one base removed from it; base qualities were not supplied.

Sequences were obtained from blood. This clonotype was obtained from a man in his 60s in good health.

The CDR3 corresponds to CASRGLDGNSPLHF. The base sequence is TGTGCCTCCAGGGGTCTCGACGGGAATTCACCCCTCCACTTT. The chain couples TRBV7-2 to TRBJ1-6; a tentative D call is TRBD1 (6 bases match). The CDR3 sequence holds 14 residues, the cysteine and phenylalanine included. Just CDR3 DNA is preserved here, 42 bases in frame from base 1. The germline V gene supplies CDR1 SGHTA and CDR2 FQGNSA. A distance of 18 bases separates the germline ends of V and J, which lose 11 bases and 7 bases respectively.